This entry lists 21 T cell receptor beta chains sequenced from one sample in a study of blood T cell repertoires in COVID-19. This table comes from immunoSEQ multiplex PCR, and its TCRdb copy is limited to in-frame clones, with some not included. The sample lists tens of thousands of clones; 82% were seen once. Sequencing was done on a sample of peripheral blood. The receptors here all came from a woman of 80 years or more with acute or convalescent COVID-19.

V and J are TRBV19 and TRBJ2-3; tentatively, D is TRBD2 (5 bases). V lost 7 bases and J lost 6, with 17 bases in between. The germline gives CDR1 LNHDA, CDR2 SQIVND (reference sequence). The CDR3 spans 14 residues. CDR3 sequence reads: CASNNQRGLDTQYF. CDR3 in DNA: TGTGCCAGTAACAACCAGCGAGGGTTGGATACGCAGTATTTT.

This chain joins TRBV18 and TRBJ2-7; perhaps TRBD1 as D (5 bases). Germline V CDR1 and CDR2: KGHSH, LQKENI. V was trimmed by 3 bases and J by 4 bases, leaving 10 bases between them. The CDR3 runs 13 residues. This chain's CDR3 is CASSPYQGYEQYF. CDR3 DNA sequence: TGTGCCAGCTCACCGTACCAGGGTTACGAGCAGTACTTC.

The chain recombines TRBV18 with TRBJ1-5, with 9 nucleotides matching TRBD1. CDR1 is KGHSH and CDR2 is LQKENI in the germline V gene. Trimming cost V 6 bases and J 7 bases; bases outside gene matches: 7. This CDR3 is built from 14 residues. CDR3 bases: TGTGCCAGCTCCCTGGGGACAGGGTTGCAGCCCCAGCATTTT. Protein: CASSLGTGLQPQHF.

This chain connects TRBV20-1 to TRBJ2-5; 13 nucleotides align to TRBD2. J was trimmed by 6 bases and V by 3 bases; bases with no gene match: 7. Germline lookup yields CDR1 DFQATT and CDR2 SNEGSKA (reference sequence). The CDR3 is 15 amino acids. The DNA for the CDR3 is TGCAGTGCTAGTACTAGCGGGAGGGCCCAGAAGACCCAGTACTTC. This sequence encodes CSASTSGRAQKTQYF.

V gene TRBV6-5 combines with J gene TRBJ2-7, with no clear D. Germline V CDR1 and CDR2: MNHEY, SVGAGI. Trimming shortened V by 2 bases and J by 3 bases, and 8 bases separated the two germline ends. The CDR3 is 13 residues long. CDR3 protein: CASSYPPDYEQYF. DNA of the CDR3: TGTGCCAGCAGTTACCCACCAGACTACGAGCAGTACTTC.

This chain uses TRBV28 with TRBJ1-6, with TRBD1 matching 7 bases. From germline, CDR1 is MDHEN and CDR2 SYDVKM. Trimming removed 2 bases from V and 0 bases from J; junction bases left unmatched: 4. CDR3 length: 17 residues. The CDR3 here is CASSLGRGSSYNSPLHF. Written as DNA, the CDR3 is TGTGCCAGCAGTTTAGGCAGGGGGAGCTCCTATAATTCACCCCTCCACTTT.

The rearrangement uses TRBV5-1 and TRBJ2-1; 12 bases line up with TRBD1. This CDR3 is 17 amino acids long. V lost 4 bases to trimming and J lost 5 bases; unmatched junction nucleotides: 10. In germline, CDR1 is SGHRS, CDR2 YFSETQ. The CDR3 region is CASSKSPGQGAHNEQFF. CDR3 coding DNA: TGCGCCAGCAGCAAGAGCCCGGGACAGGGGGCCCACAATGAGCAGTTCTTC.

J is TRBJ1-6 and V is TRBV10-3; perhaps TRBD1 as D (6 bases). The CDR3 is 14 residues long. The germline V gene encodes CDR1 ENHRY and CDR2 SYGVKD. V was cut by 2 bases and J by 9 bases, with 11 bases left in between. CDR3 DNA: TGTGCCATCAGTGAGAGGGACAAAGGTTCACCCCTCCACTTT. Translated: CAISERDKGSPLHF.

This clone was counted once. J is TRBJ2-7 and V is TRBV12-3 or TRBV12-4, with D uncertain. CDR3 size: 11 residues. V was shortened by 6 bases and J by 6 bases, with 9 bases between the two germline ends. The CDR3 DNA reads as TGTGCCAGCAGGTCTAAAAGCGAGCAGTACTTC. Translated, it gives CASRSKSEQYF.

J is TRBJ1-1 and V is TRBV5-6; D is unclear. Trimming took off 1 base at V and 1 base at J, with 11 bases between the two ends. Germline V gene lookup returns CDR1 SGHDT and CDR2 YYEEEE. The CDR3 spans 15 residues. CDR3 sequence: CASSLKFTENTEAFF. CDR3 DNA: TGTGCCAGCAGCTTGAAGTTCACAGAGAACACTGAAGCTTTCTTT.

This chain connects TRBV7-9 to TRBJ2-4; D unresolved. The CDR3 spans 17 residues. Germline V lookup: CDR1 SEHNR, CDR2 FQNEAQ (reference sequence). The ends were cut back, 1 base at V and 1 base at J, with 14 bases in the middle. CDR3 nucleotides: TGTGCCAGCAGCTTAGGTTCGGGTTCAAGGGCCAAAAACATTCAGTACTTC. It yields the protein CASSLGSGSRAKNIQYF. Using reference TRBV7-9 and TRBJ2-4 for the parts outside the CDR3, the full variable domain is DTGVSQNPRHKITKRGQNVTFRCDPISEHNRLYWYRQTLGQGPEFLTYFQNEAQLEKSRLLSDRFSAERPKGSFSTLEIQRTEQGDSAMYLCASSLGSGSRAKNIQYFGAGTRLSVL.

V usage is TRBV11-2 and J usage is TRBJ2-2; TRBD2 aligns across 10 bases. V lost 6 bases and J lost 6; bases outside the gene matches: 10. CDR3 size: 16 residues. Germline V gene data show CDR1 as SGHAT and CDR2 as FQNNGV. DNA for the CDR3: TGTGCCAGCAGTCCGCACCCCGGGACTAGCGCCGGGGAGCTGTTTTTT. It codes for CASSPHPGTSAGELFF.

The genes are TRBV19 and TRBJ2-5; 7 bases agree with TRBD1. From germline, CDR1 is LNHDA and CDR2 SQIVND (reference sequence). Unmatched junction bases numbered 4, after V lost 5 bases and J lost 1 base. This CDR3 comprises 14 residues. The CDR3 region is CASSHRTGQETQYF. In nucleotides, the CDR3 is TGTGCCAGTAGTCATCGGACAGGCCAAGAGACCCAGTACTTC.

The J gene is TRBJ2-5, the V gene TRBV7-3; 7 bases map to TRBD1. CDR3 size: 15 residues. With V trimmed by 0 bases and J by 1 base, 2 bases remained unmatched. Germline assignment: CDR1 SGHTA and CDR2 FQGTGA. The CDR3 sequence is CASSLTRGPQETQYF. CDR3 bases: TGTGCCAGCAGCTTAACTAGGGGGCCCCAAGAGACCCAGTACTTC.

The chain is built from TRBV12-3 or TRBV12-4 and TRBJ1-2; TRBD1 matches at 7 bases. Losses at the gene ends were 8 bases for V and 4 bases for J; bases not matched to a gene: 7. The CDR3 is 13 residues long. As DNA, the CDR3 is TGTGCCAGCGCCGGGACAGCTCTCTATGGCTACACCTTC. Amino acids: CASAGTALYGYTF.

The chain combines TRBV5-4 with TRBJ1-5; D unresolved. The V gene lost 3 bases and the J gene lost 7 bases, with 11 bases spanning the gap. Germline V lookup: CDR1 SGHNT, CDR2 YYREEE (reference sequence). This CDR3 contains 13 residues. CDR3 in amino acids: CASSSGRGQPQHF. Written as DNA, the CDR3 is TGTGCCAGCAGCTCCGGACGGGGACAGCCCCAGCATTTT.

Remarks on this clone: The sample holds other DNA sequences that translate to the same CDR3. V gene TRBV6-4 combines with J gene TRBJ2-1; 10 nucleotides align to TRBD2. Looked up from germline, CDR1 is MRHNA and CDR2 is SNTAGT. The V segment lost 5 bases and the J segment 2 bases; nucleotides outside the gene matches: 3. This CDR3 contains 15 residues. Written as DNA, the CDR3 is TGTGCCAGCAGTTCCAGCGGGAGGGCCTACAATGAGCAGTTCTTC. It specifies CASSSSGRAYNEQFF.

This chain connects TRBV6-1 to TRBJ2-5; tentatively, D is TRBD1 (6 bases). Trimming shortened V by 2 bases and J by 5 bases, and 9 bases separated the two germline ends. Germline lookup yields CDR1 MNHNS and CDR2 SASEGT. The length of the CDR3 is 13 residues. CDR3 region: CASSETGWETQYF. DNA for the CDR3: TGTGCCAGCAGTGAAACAGGGTGGGAGACCCAGTACTTC.

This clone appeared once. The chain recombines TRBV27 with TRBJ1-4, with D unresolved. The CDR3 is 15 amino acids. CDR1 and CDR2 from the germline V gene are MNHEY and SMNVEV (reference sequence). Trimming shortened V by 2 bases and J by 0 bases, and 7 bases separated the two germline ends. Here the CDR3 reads CASSLRGATNEKLFF. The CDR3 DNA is TGTGCCAGCAGTTTACGGGGAGCAACTAATGAAAAACTGTTTTTT.

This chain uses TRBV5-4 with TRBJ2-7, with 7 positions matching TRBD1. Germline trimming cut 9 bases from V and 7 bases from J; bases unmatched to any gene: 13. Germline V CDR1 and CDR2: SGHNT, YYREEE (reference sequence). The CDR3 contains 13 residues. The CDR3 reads CATKTGISREQYF. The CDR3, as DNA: TGTGCCACTAAGACAGGGATCTCACGGGAGCAGTACTTC. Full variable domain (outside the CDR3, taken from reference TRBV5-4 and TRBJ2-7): ETGVTQSPTHLIKTRGQQVTLRCSSQSGHNTVSWYQQALGQGPQFIFQYYREEENGRGNFPPRFSGLQFPNYSSELNVNALELDDSALYLCATKTGISREQYFGPGTRLTVT.

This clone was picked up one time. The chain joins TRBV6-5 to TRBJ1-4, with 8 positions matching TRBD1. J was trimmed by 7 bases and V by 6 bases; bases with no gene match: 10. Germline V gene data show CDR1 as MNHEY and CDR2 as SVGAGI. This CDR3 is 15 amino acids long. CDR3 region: CASSRGAGGSEKLFF. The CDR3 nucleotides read TGTGCCAGCAGCCGTGGAGCAGGGGGCAGTGAAAAACTGTTTTTT.